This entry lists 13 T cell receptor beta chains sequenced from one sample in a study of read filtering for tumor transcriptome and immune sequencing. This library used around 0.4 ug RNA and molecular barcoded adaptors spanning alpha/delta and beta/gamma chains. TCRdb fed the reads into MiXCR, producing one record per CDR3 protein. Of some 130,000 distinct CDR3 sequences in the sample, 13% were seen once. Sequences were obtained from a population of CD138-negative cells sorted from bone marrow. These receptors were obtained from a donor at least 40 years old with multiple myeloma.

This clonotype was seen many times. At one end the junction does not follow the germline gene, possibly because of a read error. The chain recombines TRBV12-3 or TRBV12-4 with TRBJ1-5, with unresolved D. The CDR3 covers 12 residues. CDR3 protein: CASSSPWGPRYF. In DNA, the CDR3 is TGTGCCAGCAGTTCCCCCTGGGGTCCCAGGTATTTT.

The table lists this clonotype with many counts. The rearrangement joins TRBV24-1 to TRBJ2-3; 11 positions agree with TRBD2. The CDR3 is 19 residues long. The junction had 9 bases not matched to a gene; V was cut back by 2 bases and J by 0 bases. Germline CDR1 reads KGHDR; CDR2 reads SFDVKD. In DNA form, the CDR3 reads TGTGCCACCAGTGATTACCGCGGACTAGCGGGTCTTAGCACAGATACGCAGTATTTT. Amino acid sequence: CATSDYRGLAGLSTDTQYF.

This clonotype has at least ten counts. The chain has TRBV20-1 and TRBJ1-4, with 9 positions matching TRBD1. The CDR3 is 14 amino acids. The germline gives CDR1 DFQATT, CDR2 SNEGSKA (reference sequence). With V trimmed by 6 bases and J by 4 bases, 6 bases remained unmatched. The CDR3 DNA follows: TGCAGTGCCGCCCCGGGACAGGGTAATGAAAAACTGTTTTTT. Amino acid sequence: CSAAPGQGNEKLFF.

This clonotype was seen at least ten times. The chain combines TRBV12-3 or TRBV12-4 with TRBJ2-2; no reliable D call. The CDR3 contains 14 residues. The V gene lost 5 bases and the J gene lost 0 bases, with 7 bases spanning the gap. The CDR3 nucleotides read TGTGCCAGCAGTACGAACACGAACACCGGGGAGCTGTTTTTT. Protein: CASSTNTNTGELFF.

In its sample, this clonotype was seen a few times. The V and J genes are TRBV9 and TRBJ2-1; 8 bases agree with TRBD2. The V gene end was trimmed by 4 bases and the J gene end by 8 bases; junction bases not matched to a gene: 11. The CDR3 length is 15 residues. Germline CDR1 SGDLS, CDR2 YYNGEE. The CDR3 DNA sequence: TGTGCCAGCAGCCAGGATAGCGGGACTTACCATGAGCAGTTCTTC. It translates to CASSQDSGTYHEQFF. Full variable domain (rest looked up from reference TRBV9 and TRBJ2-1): DSGVTQTPKHLITATGQRVTLRCSPRSGDLSVYWYQQSLDQGLQFLIQYYNGEERAKGNILERFSAQQFPDLHSELNLSSLELGDSALYFCASSQDSGTYHEQFFGPGTRLTVL.

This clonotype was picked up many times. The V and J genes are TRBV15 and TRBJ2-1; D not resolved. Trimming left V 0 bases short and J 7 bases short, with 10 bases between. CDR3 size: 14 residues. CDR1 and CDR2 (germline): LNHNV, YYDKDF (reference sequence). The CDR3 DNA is TGTGCCACCAGCAGAGATCAGTTACGAAATGAGCAGTTCTTC. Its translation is CATSRDQLRNEQFF.

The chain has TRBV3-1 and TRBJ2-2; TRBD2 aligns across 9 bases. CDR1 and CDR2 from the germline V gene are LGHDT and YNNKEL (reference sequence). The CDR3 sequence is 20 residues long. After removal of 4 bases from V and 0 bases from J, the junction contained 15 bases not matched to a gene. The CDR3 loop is CASSPEVGLAGIANTGELFF. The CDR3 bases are TGTGCCAGCAGCCCCGAAGTTGGGCTAGCGGGGATCGCGAACACCGGGGAGCTGTTTTTT.

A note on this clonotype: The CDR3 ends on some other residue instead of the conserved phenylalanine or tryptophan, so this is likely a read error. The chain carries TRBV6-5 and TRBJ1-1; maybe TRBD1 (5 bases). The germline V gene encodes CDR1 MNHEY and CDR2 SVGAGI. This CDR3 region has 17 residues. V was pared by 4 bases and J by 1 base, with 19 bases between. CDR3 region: CASSCSRGPSANTEAFV. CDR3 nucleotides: TGTGCCAGCAGTTGCTCACGGGGACCCAGTGCGAACACTGAAGCTTTCGTT.

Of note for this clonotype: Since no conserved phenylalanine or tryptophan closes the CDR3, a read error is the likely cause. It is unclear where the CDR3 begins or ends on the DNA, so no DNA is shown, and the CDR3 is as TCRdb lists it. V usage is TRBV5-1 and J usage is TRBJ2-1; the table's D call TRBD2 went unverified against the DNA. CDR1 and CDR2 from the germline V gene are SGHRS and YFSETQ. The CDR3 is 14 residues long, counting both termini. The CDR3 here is CASSQTKFYNERFS.

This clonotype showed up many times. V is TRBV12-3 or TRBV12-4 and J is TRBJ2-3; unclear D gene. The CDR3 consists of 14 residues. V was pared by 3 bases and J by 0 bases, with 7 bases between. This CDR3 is CASSFHGSTDTQYF. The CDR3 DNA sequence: TGTGCCAGCAGTTTCCACGGTAGCACAGATACGCAGTATTTT.

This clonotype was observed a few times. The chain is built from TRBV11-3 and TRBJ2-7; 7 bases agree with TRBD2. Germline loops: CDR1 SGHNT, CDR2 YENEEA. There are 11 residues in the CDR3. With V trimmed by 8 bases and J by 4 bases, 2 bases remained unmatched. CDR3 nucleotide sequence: TGTGCCAGCGGGGGAGGGTACGAGCAGTACTTC. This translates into CASGGGYEQYF.

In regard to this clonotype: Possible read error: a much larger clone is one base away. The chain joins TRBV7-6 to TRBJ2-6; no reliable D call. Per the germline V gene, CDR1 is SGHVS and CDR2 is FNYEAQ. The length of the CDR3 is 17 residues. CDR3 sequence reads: CANSLGFLSSGANVLTF. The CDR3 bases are TGTGCCAACAGCTTAGGGTTTTTAAGCTCTGGGGCCAACGTCCTGACTTTC.

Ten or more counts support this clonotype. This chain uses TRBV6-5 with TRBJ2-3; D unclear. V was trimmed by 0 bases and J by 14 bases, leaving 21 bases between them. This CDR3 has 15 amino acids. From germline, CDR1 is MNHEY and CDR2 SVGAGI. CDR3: CASSYSLANTDGLYF. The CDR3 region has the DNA TGTGCCAGCAGTTACTCCCTCGCGAACACGGATGGGCTGTATTTT.